What follows describes a single T cell receptor (beta chain). Its target antigen remains unknown. Per-base quality was not reported, and no clone a single base away is much larger than it. This specimen comes from a study of blood T cell repertoires in COVID-19 (dated by TCRdb to 2020 to 2021). The study in broad terms: Samples from collaborators originated in the United States, Italy and Spain and spanned both the acute and convalescent phases of COVID-19. Deeply sampled blood TCRbeta repertoires from subjects exposed to, actively infected with, or recovered from COVID-19 were included in the dataset. The material from the prospective study consisted of cDNA or gDNA derived from T cells, B-cell-depleted T cells, or PBMCs. Where available, HLA class I and class II types were taken from metadata supplied by the sample provider and were not determined by assay-based typing. The repertoires were made available in a free public database intended to serve as a resource for research on the immune response to SARS-CoV-2. The samples were drawn from the first 160 participants of the ongoing ImmuneRACE study and from 1,254 subjects provided by 6 global collaborators. The sample metadata nearly always contained a de-identified subject ID, COVID-19 status, age in years and sex. Paper-wide results and their limitations: How much clinical and demographic metadata was included differed by source and by participant, and the metadata was provided uncurated.

Each collaborating institution followed its own protocols to collect whole blood in K2EDTA tubes. Collaborator samples were shipped for TCRbeta analysis as frozen whole blood, isolated PBMCs, or DNA extracted from either sample type. TCRbeta CDR3 regions were amplified from genomic DNA using the immunoSEQ Assay, a bias-controlled multiplex PCR. Per the authors' processing: Nucleated cell counts per sample were estimated from amplification of reference gene primers within the assay. Sequence reads were collapsed and filtered to measure the absolute abundance of every unique TCRbeta CDR3 rearrangement. For each sample, productive Simpson clonality was calculated as the square root of Simpson's diversity index across productive rearrangements. TCRdb holds this immuneACCESS table with in-frame rearrangements only. Some clones are missing; in checked studies, unresolved V genes explain under half, and the rest has no known cause. V and J calls and clone size are given by that table; D and trimming were obtained from the DNA. A total of some 83,000 clones appear in this sample, 55% to 75% of them only once. The ten largest clonotypes hold approximately 15% of the sample.

This receptor was obtained from a woman older than 75 with acute or convalescent COVID-19. Material for sequencing was peripheral blood.

The DNA is TGTGCCAGCAGCCGCCGGGGTGGCGGACAGGGTCACGACGAGCAGTACTTC. This is translated as CASSRRGGGQGHDEQYF. The sequence links TRBV14 to TRBJ2-7; 8 junctional bases match TRBD1. Trimming leaves V shorter by 4 bases and J shorter by 5 bases, with the junction holding 16 bases beyond the gene matches. CDR1 and CDR2 are read off the germline V gene as SGHDN and FVKESK. The CDR3, cysteine through phenylalanine, is 17 amino acids long. Only the CDR3 region is kept as DNA, spanning 51 bases read in frame from base 1.